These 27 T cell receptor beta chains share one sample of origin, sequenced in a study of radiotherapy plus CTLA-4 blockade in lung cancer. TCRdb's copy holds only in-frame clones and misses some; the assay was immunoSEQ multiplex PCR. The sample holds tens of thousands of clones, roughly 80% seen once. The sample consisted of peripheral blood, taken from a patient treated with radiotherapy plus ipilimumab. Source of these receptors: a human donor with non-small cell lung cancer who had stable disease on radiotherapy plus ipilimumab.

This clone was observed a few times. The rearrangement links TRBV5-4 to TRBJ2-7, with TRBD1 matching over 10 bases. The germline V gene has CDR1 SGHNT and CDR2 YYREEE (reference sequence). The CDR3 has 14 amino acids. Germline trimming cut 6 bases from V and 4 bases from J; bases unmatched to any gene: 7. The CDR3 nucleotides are TGTGCCAGCACCCGGGACAGGGGACTTTACGAGCAGTACTTC. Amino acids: CASTRDRGLYEQYF.

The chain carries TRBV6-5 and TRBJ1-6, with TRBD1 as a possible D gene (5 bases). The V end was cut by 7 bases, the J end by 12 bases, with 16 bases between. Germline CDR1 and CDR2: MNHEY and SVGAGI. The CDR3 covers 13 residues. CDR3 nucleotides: TGTGCCAGCATGGGGCAGGGCCGGGGACCCCTCCACTTT. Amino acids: CASMGQGRGPLHF.

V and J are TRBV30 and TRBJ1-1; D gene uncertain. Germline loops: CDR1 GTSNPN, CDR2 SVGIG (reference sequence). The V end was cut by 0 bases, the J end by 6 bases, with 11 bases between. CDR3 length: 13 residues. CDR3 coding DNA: TGTGCCTGGAGTGTTACGGCAGGCTCTGAAGCTTTCTTT. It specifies CAWSVTAGSEAFF. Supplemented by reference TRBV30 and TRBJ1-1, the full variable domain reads SQTIHQWPATLVQPVGSPLSLECTVEGTSNPNLYWYRQAAGRGLQLLFYSVGIGQISSEVPQNLSASRPQDRQFILSSKKLLLSDSGFYLCAWSVTAGSEAFFGQGTRLTVV.

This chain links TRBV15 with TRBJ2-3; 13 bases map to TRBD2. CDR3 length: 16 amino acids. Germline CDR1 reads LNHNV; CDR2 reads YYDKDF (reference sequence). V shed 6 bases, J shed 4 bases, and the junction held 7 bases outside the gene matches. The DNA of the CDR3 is TGTGCCACCAGTCCTAGACTAGCGGGGGGCGCAGATACGCAGTATTTT. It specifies CATSPRLAGGADTQYF.

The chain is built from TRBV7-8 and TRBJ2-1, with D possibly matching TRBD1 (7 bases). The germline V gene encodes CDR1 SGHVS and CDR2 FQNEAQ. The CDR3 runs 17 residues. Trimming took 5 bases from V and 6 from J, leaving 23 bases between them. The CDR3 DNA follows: TGTGCCAGCAGCGCGACAAAGTACAGGGGTAGCGGCAATGAGCAGTTCTTC. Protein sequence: CASSATKYRGSGNEQFF.

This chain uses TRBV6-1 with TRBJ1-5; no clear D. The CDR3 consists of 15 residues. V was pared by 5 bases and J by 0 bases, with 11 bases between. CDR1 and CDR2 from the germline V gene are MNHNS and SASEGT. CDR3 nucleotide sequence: TGTGCCAGCAGTTGGGCAGAGAATAGCAATCAGCCCCAGCATTTT. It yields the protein CASSWAENSNQPQHF.

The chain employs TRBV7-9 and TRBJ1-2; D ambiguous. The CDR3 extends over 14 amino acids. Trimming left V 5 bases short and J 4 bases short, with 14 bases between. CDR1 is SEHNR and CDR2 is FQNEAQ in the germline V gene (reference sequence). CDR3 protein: CASSLAGLRYGYTF. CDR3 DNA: TGTGCCAGCAGCCTCGCGGGCCTTCGCTATGGCTACACCTTC.

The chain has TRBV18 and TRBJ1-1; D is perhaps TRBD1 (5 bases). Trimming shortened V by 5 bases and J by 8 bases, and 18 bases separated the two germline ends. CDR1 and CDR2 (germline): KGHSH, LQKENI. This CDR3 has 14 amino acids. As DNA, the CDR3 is TGTGCCAGCTCAGCCCCGGGACCTTTGAAGGAAGCTTTCTTT. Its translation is CASSAPGPLKEAFF.

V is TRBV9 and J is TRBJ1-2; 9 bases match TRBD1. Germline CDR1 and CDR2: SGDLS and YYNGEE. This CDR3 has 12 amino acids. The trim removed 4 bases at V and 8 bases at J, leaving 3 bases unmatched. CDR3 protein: CASSSGQGGYTF. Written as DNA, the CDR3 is TGTGCCAGCAGCTCGGGACAGGGCGGCTACACCTTC.

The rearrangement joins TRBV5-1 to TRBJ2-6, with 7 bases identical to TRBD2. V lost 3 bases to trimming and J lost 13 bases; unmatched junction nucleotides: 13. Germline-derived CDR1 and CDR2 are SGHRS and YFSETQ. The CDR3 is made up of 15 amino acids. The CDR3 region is CASSSGAGNLGVLTF. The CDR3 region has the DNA TGCGCCAGCAGCTCTGGAGCGGGGAACCTCGGGGTCCTGACTTTC.

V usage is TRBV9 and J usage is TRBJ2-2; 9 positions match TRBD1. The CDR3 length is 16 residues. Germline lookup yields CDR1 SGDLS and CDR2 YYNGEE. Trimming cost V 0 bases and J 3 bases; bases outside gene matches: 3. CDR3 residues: CASSVEGTGYTGELFF. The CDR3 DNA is TGTGCCAGCAGCGTAGAGGGGACAGGGTACACCGGGGAGCTGTTTTTT.

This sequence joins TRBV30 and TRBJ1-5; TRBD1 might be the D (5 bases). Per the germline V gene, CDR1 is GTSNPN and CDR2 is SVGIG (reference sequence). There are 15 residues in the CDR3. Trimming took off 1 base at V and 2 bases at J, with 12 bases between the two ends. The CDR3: CAWSEGDLGNQPQHF. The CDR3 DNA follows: TGTGCCTGGAGTGAAGGGGACTTGGGCAATCAGCCCCAGCATTTT.

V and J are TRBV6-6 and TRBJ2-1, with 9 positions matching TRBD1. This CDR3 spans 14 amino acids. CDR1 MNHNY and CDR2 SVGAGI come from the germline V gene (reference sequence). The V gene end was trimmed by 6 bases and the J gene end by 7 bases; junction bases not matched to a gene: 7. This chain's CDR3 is CASSRTGERNEQFF. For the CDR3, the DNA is TGTGCCAGCAGCCGGACAGGGGAGAGGAATGAGCAGTTCTTC.

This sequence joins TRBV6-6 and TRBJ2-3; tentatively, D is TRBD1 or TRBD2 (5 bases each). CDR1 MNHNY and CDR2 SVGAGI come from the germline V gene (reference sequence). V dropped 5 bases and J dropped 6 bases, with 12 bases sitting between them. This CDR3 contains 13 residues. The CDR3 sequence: CASSRDPRDTQYF. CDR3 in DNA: TGTGCCAGCAGTCGGGACCCTCGGGATACGCAGTATTTT.

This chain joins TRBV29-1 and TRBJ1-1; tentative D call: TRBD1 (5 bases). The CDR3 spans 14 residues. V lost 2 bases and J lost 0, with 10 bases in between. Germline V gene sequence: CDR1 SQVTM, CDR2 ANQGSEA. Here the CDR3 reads CSVEMGVLNTEAFF. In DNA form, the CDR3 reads TGCAGCGTTGAAATGGGGGTGCTGAACACTGAAGCTTTCTTT.

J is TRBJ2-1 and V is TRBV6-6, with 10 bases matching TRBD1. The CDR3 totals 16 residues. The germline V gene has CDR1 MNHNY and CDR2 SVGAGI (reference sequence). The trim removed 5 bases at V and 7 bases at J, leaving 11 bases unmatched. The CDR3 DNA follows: TGTGCCAGCAGTCCCGCGGGGACAGGGGCCTTGAATGAGCAGTTCTTC. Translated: CASSPAGTGALNEQFF.

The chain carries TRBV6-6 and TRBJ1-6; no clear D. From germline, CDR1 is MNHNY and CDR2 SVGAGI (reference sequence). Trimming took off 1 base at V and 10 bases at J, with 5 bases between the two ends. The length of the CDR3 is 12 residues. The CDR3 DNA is TGTGCCAGCAGTTACTTGCGATCACCCCTCCACTTT. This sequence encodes CASSYLRSPLHF.

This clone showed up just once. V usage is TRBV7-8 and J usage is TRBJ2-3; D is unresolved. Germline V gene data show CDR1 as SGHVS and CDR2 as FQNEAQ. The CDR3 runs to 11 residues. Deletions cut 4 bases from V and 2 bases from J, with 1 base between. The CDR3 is CASSYTDTQYF. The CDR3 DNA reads TGTGCCAGCAGCTACACAGATACGCAGTATTTT.

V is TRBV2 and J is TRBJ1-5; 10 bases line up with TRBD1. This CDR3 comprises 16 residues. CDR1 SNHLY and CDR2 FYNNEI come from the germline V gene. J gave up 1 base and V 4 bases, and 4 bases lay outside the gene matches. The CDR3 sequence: CASSVEGQGSNQPQHF. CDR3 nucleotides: TGTGCCAGCAGTGTTGAGGGACAGGGGAGCAATCAGCCCCAGCATTTT.

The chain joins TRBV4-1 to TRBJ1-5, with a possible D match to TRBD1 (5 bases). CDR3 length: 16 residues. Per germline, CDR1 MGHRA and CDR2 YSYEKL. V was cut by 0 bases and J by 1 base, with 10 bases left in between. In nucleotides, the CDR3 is TGCGCCAGCAGCCAAGAGGGTTGGGGGAGCAATCAGCCCCAGCATTTT. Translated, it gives CASSQEGWGSNQPQHF.

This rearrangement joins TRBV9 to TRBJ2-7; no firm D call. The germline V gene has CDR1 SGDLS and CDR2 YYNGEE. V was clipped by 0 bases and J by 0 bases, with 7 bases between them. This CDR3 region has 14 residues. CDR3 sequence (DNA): TGTGCCAGCAGCGTAGGACGATTCTCCTACGAGCAGTACTTC. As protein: CASSVGRFSYEQYF.

The CDR3 DNA reads TGTGCCACCAGCAGACTTTATACAGGGGTGAGGGACACTGAAGCTTTCTTT. Amino acids: CATSRLYTGVRDTEAFF. The gene calls are TRBV15 and TRBJ1-1, with 7 nucleotides matching TRBD1. V lost 2 bases and J lost 3; bases outside the gene matches: 12. There are 17 residues in the CDR3. Per the germline V gene, CDR1 is LNHNV and CDR2 is YYDKDF (reference sequence).

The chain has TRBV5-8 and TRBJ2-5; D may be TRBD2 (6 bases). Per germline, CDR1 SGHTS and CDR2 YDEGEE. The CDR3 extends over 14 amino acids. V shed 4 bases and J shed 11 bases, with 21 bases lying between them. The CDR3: CASSPGRGVGTQYF. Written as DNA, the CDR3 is TGTGCCAGCAGCCCGGGACGTGGCGTCGGGACTCAGTACTTC.

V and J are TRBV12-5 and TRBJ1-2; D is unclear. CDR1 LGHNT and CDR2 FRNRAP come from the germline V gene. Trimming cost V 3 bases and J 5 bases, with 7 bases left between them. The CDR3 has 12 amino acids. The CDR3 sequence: CASGFAEYGYTF. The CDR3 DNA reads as TGTGCTAGTGGTTTTGCAGAGTATGGCTACACCTTC.

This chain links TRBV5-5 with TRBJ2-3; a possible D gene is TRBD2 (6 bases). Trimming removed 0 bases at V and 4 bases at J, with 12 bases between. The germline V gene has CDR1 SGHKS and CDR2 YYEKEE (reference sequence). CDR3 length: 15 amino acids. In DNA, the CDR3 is TGTGCCAGCAGCTTGGCACCGGGGGAGGCAGATACGCAGTATTTT. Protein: CASSLAPGEADTQYF.

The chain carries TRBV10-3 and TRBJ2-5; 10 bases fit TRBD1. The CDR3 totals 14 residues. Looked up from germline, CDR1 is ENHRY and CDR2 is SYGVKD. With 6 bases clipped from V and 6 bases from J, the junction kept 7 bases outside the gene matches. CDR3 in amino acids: CAIRLGTGDQTQYF. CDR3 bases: TGTGCCATCAGACTCGGGACAGGGGATCAGACCCAGTACTTC.

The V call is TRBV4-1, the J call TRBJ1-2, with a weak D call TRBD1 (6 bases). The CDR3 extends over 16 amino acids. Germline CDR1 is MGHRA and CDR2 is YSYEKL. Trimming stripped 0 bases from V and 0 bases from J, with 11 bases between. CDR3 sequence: CASSQEGAEANYGYTF. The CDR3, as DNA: TGCGCCAGCAGCCAAGAGGGGGCCGAAGCTAACTATGGCTACACCTTC.